These T cell receptor beta chains were read from a single sample in a study of cytomegalovirus exposure and HLA in healthy donors. Clones were read by immunoSEQ multiplex PCR, and TCRdb kept only the in-frame ones, dropping some. In all, the sample yields tens of thousands of clones. Sequencing was done on a sample of PBMCs. Every receptor here comes from a man between 50 and 59 years old in good health and CMV-seropositive. The CDR3 runs from the conserved cysteine through the conserved F or W. A D gene is named only where the DNA matches it firmly.

V: TRBV6-5
D: .
J: TRBJ1-4
length: 15
CDR3: CASSTRDQMREKLFF
DNA: TGTGCCAGCAGTACCCGAGATCAGATGCGGGAAAAACTGTTTTTT

V: TRBV9
D: .
J: TRBJ2-5
length: 13
CDR3: CASSVGQQETQYF
DNA: TGTGCCAGCAGCGTAGGACAGCAAGAGACCCAGTACTTC

V: TRBV30
D: TRBD2
J: TRBJ2-7
length: 14
CDR3: CAWGGAGGRYEQYF
DNA: TGTGCCTGGGGGGGGGCGGGAGGGCGGTACGAGCAGTACTTC

V: TRBV7-9
D: .
J: TRBJ2-1
length: 14
CDR3: CASSLRSVSDEQFF
DNA: TGTGCCAGCAGCTTAAGATCTGTATCAGATGAGCAGTTCTTC

V: TRBV7-2
D: .
J: TRBJ1-1
length: 13
CDR3: CASSDSRNTEAFF
DNA: TGTGCCAGCAGCGACTCGCGGAACACTGAAGCTTTCTTT

V: TRBV7-9
D: TRBD1
J: TRBJ1-1
length: 15
CDR3: CASSPRQGASTEAFF
DNA: TGTGCCAGCAGCCCAAGACAGGGGGCCAGCACTGAAGCTTTCTTT

V: TRBV6-1
D: .
J: TRBJ2-2
length: 13
CDR3: CASSLTSGGELFF
DNA: TGTGCCAGCAGTCTTACCTCAGGGGGGGAGCTGTTTTTT

V: TRBV18
D: .
J: TRBJ2-3
length: 14
CDR3: CASSPWESTDTQYF
DNA: TGTGCCAGCTCACCGTGGGAGAGCACAGATACGCAGTATTTT

V: TRBV6-1
D: .
J: TRBJ1-1
length: 13
CDR3: CANPDSVSSEAFF
DNA: TGTGCCAACCCGGACAGTGTGTCGTCTGAAGCTTTCTTT

V: TRBV19
D: TRBD2
J: TRBJ2-6
length: 15
CDR3: CASSRGDSGANVLTF
DNA: TGTGCCAGTAGCCGGGGGGACTCTGGGGCCAACGTCCTGACTTTC

V: TRBV5-4
D: .
J: TRBJ1-1
length: 17
CDR3: CASSFGSEVVWSTEAFF
DNA: TGTGCCAGCAGCTTTGGTTCAGAGGTTGTTTGGAGCACTGAAGCTTTCTTC

V: TRBV4-3
D: TRBD1
J: TRBJ2-7
length: 15
CDR3: CASSHIGTARSYQYF
DNA: TGCGCCAGCAGCCACATAGGGACAGCCCGCTCCTATCAGTACTTC

V: TRBV6-5
D: .
J: TRBJ2-3
length: 13
CDR3: CASTETGGDTQYF
DNA: TGTGCCAGCACGGAAACAGGTGGGGATACGCAGTATTTT

V: TRBV7-2
D: TRBD1
J: TRBJ1-5
length: 15
CDR3: CASSSNRGRGQPQHF
DNA: TGTGCCAGCAGCTCCAACAGGGGGCGCGGTCAGCCCCAGCATTTT

V: TRBV6-1
D: .
J: TRBJ1-1
length: 10
CDR3: CASTRTEAFF
DNA: TGTGCCAGCACTCGCACTGAAGCTTTCTTT

V: TRBV28
D: .
J: TRBJ1-2
length: 12
CDR3: CASSLVQYGYTF
DNA: TGTGCCAGCAGTTTAGTGCAGTATGGCTACACCTTC

V: TRBV10-3
D: .
J: TRBJ2-3
length: 12
CDR3: CATRTLTDTQYF
DNA: TGTGCCACCCGGACACTTACAGATACGCAGTATTTT

V: TRBV2
D: .
J: TRBJ2-4
length: 15
CDR3: CASEIGGEAKNIQYF
DNA: TGTGCCAGCGAGATAGGGGGAGAAGCCAAAAACATTCAGTACTTC

V: TRBV30
D: .
J: TRBJ2-7
length: 14
CDR3: CAWRDWRRSYEQYF
DNA: TGTGCCTGGAGGGACTGGCGGCGATCATACGAGCAGTACTTC

V: TRBV6-1
D: TRBD2
J: TRBJ2-3
length: 14
CDR3: CASSEFGGADTQYF
DNA: TGTGCCAGCAGTGAATTCGGGGGGGCAGATACGCAGTATTTT

V: TRBV7-2
D: TRBD2
J: TRBJ2-3
length: 14
CDR3: CASSSSGRTDTQYF
DNA: TGTGCCAGCAGCAGTAGCGGGAGAACAGATACGCAGTATTTT

V: TRBV5-6
D: TRBD2
J: TRBJ2-7
length: 13
CDR3: CASRQLAAYEQYF
DNA: TGTGCCAGCAGGCAACTAGCGGCCTACGAGCAGTACTTC

V: TRBV5-1
D: TRBD2
J: TRBJ2-1
length: 17
CDR3: CASSQLPLAGGGGEQFF
DNA: TGCGCCAGCAGCCAACTTCCTCTAGCGGGAGGGGGGGGTGAGCAGTTCTTC

V: TRBV7-2
D: TRBD2
J: TRBJ2-1
length: 17
CDR3: CASSLVGGRATYNEQFF
DNA: TGTGCCAGCAGCTTAGTTGGTGGGAGGGCCACCTACAATGAGCAGTTCTTC

V: TRBV7-8
D: .
J: TRBJ1-1
length: 15
CDR3: CASSPERARGTEAFF
DNA: TGTGCCAGCAGCCCGGAGCGGGCTCGTGGCACTGAAGCTTTCTTT

V: TRBV30
D: .
J: TRBJ1-5
length: 15
CDR3: CAWSWGQPGLQPQHF
DNA: TGTGCCTGGAGCTGGGGGCAACCAGGCCTTCAGCCCCAGCATTTT

V: TRBV6-1
D: TRBD1
J: TRBJ1-5
length: 15
CDR3: CASSGQGARNQPQHF
DNA: TGTGCCAGCAGTGGCCAGGGGGCCCGCAATCAGCCCCAGCATTTT

V: TRBV5-4
D: TRBD1
J: TRBJ1-2
length: 19
CDR3: CASSLGVGGRRQGSDGYTF
DNA: TGTGCCAGCAGCTTGGGGGTCGGGGGTCGGAGACAGGGGTCCGATGGCTACACCTTC

V: TRBV6-5
D: TRBD2
J: TRBJ2-1
length: 14
CDR3: CASSGPSGRAGQFF
DNA: TGTGCCAGCAGTGGTCCTAGCGGGAGGGCCGGGCAGTTCTTC

V: TRBV7-2
D: .
J: TRBJ1-2
length: 14
CDR3: CASSSQTGLYGYTF
DNA: TGTGCCAGCAGCTCGCAGACGGGACTCTATGGCTACACCTTC

V: TRBV6-1
D: .
J: TRBJ1-2
length: 14
CDR3: CASSPRTVNYGYTF
DNA: TGTGCCAGCAGTCCTCGGACAGTTAACTATGGCTACACCTTC

V: TRBV2
D: .
J: TRBJ1-4
length: 13
CDR3: CASSDRGGEKLFF
DNA: TGTGCCAGCAGTGATAGGGGAGGGGAAAAACTGTTTTTT

V: TRBV19
D: TRBD2
J: TRBJ2-5
length: 15
CDR3: CASSISGRALETQYF
DNA: TGTGCCAGTAGTATCAGCGGGAGGGCCTTAGAGACCCAGTACTTC

V: TRBV5-1
D: TRBD1
J: TRBJ2-5
length: 13
CDR3: CASKQGEQETQYF
DNA: TGCGCCAGCAAACAGGGGGAACAAGAGACCCAGTACTTC

V: TRBV7-9
D: .
J: TRBJ2-3
length: 13
CDR3: CASSTGTYDTQYF
DNA: TGTGCCAGCAGCACCGGGACTTACGATACGCAGTATTTT

V: TRBV11-3
D: .
J: TRBJ2-7
length: 13
CDR3: CASSTQGIYEQYF
DNA: TGTGCCAGCAGCACCCAGGGGATCTACGAGCAGTACTTC

V: TRBV4-1
D: TRBD1
J: TRBJ2-6
length: 17
CDR3: CASSQDRGLSGANVLTF
DNA: TGCGCCAGCAGCCAAGACAGGGGGCTTTCTGGGGCCAACGTCCTGACTTTC

V: TRBV19
D: .
J: TRBJ2-7
length: 13
CDR3: CASSPGQPYEQYF
DNA: TGTGCCAGTAGTCCGGGTCAACCCTACGAGCAGTACTTC

V: TRBV19
D: .
J: TRBJ1-1
length: 12
CDR3: CASSTFQGEAFF
DNA: TGTGCCAGTAGTACGTTTCAGGGCGAAGCTTTCTTT

V: TRBV5-1
D: TRBD1
J: TRBJ2-5
length: 16
CDR3: CASSLGDRGWGETQYF
DNA: TGCGCCAGCAGCTTAGGTGACAGGGGGTGGGGAGAGACCCAGTACTTC

V: TRBV2
D: TRBD2
J: TRBJ2-3
length: 15
CDR3: CASSESGLGADTQYF
DNA: TGTGCCAGCAGTGAATCGGGACTAGGGGCAGATACGCAGTATTTT

V: TRBV27
D: TRBD1
J: TRBJ1-2
length: 17
CDR3: CASSKGQGDLANYGYTF
DNA: TGTGCCAGCAGTAAGGGACAGGGGGACTTGGCTAACTATGGCTACACCTTC